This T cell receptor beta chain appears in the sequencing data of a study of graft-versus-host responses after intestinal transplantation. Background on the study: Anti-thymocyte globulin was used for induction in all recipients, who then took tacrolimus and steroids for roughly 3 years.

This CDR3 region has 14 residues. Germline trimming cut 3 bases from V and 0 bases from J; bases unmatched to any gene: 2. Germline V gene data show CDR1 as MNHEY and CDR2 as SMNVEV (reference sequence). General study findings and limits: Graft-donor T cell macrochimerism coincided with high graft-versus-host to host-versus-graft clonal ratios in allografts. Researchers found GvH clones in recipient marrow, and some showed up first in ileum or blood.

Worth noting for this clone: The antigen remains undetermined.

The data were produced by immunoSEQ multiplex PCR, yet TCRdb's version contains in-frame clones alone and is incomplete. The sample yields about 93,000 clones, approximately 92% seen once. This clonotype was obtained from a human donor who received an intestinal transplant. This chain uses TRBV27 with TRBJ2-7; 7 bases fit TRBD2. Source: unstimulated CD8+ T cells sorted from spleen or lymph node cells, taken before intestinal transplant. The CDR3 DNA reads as TGTGCCAGCAGTTTGGCGGGGGACTCCTACGAGCAGTACTTC. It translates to CASSLAGDSYEQYF.